The 6 T cell receptor beta chains below were found in one sample sequenced in a study of T cell changes during pregnancy in multiple sclerosis. Profiling relied on immunoSEQ multiplex PCR, and the TCRdb table lists in-frame clones only, not all of them. The sample yields tens of thousands of clones, around 87% seen once. The specimen comprised CD8+ T cells from peripheral blood mononuclear cells, sampled in the second trimester of pregnancy. These receptors were obtained from a female donor with multiple sclerosis, enrolled in a pregnancy study.

The rearrangement uses TRBV19 and TRBJ2-5; D may be TRBD1 (6 bases). Germline V gene sequence: CDR1 LNHDA, CDR2 SQIVND (reference sequence). CDR3 length: 14 amino acids. With 8 bases removed from V and 4 bases from J, the gap between germline ends came to 17 bases. The CDR3 loop is CASGTMAGGETQYF. CDR3 DNA: TGTGCCAGTGGGACAATGGCGGGCGGAGAGACCCAGTACTTC. Looking up the rest from reference TRBV19 and TRBJ2-5 gives the full variable domain: DGGITQSPKYLFRKEGQNVTLSCEQNLNHDAMYWYRQDPGQGLRLIYYSQIVNDFQKGDIAEGYSVSREKKESFPLTVTSAQKNPTAFYLCASGTMAGGETQYFGPGTRLLVL.

This chain links TRBV6-1 with TRBJ2-5; 9 bases map to TRBD1. The closer fit of TRBJ2-7 to the DNA end suggests the J call may be wrong. The CDR3 contains 14 residues. Germline V gives CDR1 MNHNS, CDR2 SASEGT. The CDR3 region has the DNA TGTGCCAGCAGGGTCGGGACAGGGTCGGCCGAGCAGTACTTC. Translation gives CASRVGTGSAEQYF.

This clone was observed a handful of times. This rearrangement joins TRBV5-1 to TRBJ2-7; the match to TRBD1 covers 7 bases. The V gene's germline CDR1 is SGHRS and CDR2 YFSETQ. CDR3 length: 14 amino acids. With V trimmed by 0 bases and J by 2 bases, 2 bases remained unmatched. CDR3 in DNA: TGCGCCAGCAGCTTGGCCGGGACAGCCTACGAGCAGTACTTC. Translation gives CASSLAGTAYEQYF.

This sequence joins TRBV27 and TRBJ2-7, with D possibly TRBD1 on 5 matching bases. Germline V gives CDR1 MNHEY, CDR2 SMNVEV (reference sequence). Trimming pared 0 bases from V and 0 bases from J, leaving 18 bases between. The CDR3 consists of 18 residues. The CDR3 DNA is TGTGCCAGCAGTTTATCTGGTAAAGGGGATGGTTTCTCCTACGAGCAGTACTTC. As protein: CASSLSGKGDGFSYEQYF.

The chain joins TRBV29-1 to TRBJ2-1; 15 positions match TRBD2. The CDR3 runs 15 residues. J lost 5 bases, V lost 7 bases, and 6 bases had no gene match. Germline-derived CDR1 and CDR2 are SQVTM and ANQGSEA. The CDR3 sequence: CSGWTSGGVNNEQFF. The DNA of the CDR3 is TGCAGCGGATGGACTAGCGGGGGGGTTAACAATGAGCAGTTCTTC.

The chain combines TRBV7-9 with TRBJ1-2; TRBD1 agrees at 7 bases. CDR3 length equals 14 residues. Unmatched junction bases numbered 3, after V lost 1 base and J lost 4 bases. Germline lookup yields CDR1 SEHNR and CDR2 FQNEAQ (reference sequence). The CDR3 loop reads CASSLGDSPYGYTF. Written as DNA, the CDR3 is TGTGCCAGCAGCTTAGGGGACAGCCCCTATGGCTACACCTTC.